Shown below are 15 T cell receptor beta chains from a single sample sequenced in a study of early T cells in non-severe SARS-CoV-2 infection. TCRdb used MiXCR to reprocess the 5' RACE reads, holding one entry per CDR3 protein. The sample has approximately 75,000 distinct CDR3 sequences, around 4.2% seen once. The sequenced sample was whole blood, obtained at baseline. Source of these receptors: an adult who was a healthcare worker with PCR-confirmed SARS-CoV-2 infection or an uninfected control (not recorded which). The donor label of this sample is uncertain.

Many counts were recorded for this clonotype. The chain carries TRBV19 and TRBJ2-7, with D possibly being TRBD1 (6 bases). V was cut by 7 bases and J by 4 bases, with 17 bases left in between. The CDR3 has 14 amino acids. Germline V gene sequence: CDR1 LNHDA, CDR2 SQIVND (reference sequence). The CDR3 DNA follows: TGTGCCAGTAATAAGGACAGCATCATTTACGAGCAGTACTTC. Translated: CASNKDSIIYEQYF.

This clonotype has ten or more counts. The chain employs TRBV20-1 and TRBJ2-5, with 7 bases matching TRBD2. The CDR3 consists of 16 residues. Germline-derived CDR1 and CDR2 are DFQATT and SNEGSKA (reference sequence). Trimming cost V 5 bases and J 2 bases; bases outside gene matches: 14. CDR3 amino acids: CSAGSGNPGGQETQYF. The CDR3 nucleotides are TGCAGTGCTGGCTCCGGAAATCCGGGGGGACAAGAGACCCAGTACTTC.

This clonotype was counted many times. V gene TRBV6-6 combines with J gene TRBJ1-1; D is unresolved. CDR1 and CDR2 (germline): MNHNY, SVGAGI (reference sequence). V lost 6 bases to trimming and J lost 3 bases, with 8 bases between them. The CDR3 extends over 12 amino acids. The DNA of the CDR3 is TGTGCCAGCAGGTTCAGTGACACTGAAGCTTTCTTT. It encodes CASRFSDTEAFF.

This chain connects TRBV7-2 to TRBJ2-5; the D gene is possibly TRBD1 (5 bases). The CDR3 has 13 residues. CDR1 is SGHTA and CDR2 is FQGNSA in the germline V gene. The V and J ends lost 1 base and 5 bases respectively, with 8 bases between them. The chain's CDR3 is CASSLDQGETQYF. The CDR3 nucleotides are TGTGCCAGCAGCTTAGATCAGGGTGAGACCCAGTACTTC.

This clonotype was seen more than once but under ten times. The chain employs TRBV7-9 and TRBJ1-1; 8 bases are shared with TRBD1. The junction had 8 bases not matched to a gene; V was cut back by 2 bases and J by 6 bases. This CDR3 has 15 amino acids. Germline V CDR1 and CDR2: SEHNR, FQNEAQ (reference sequence). CDR3 DNA: TGTGCCAGCAGCTTAACCAGGGGGCGAGCCCCTGAAGCTTTCTTT. Its translation: CASSLTRGRAPEAFF.

This clonotype was counted ten times or more. The V and J genes are TRBV19 and TRBJ2-1; 12 positions match TRBD2. This CDR3 has 15 amino acids. Germline lookup yields CDR1 LNHDA and CDR2 SQIVND (reference sequence). Trimming cost V 4 bases and J 7 bases; bases outside gene matches: 5. The chain's CDR3 is CASSKLAGGWNEQFF. CDR3 nucleotides: TGTGCCAGTAGTAAACTAGCGGGGGGTTGGAATGAGCAGTTCTTC. The full variable domain, completed using reference TRBV19 and TRBJ2-1, is DGGITQSPKYLFRKEGQNVTLSCEQNLNHDAMYWYRQDPGQGLRLIYYSQIVNDFQKGDIAEGYSVSREKKESFPLTVTSAQKNPTAFYLCASSKLAGGWNEQFFGPGTRLTVL.

The CDR3, as DNA: TGTGCCAGCAGCTTAGAGGGCAACTCCTACGAGCAGTACTTC. Translating it yields CASSLEGNSYEQYF. This sequence joins TRBV11-2 and TRBJ2-7; D call uncertain. Germline CDR1 SGHAT, CDR2 FQNNGV. Trimming removed 0 bases from V and 0 bases from J, with 6 bases in between. The CDR3 is 14 amino acids.

This clonotype was recorded at least ten times. The V gene is TRBV20-1, the J gene TRBJ1-4, with D possibly TRBD1 on 5 matching bases. Per the germline V gene, CDR1 is DFQATT and CDR2 is SNEGSKA (reference sequence). This CDR3 region has 14 residues. Trimming shortened V by 5 bases and J by 8 bases, and 18 bases separated the two germline ends. CDR3 sequence (DNA): TGCAGTGCTTCCCCCGGGACCGTTCAAGAAAAACTGTTTTTT. Protein product: CSASPGTVQEKLFF.

This clonotype was counted only a few times. The chain joins TRBV27 to TRBJ2-7; TRBD1 agrees at 9 bases. This CDR3 has 16 amino acids. Trimming took 3 bases from V and 4 from J; bases not matched to a gene: 10. The germline gives CDR1 MNHEY, CDR2 SMNVEV (reference sequence). The chain's CDR3 is CASSFHDRGGLYEQYF. CDR3 DNA: TGTGCCAGCAGTTTTCATGACAGGGGGGGATTATACGAGCAGTACTTC.

This clonotype appeared many times. This rearrangement joins TRBV13 to TRBJ2-1; TRBD2 agrees at 13 bases. CDR1 is PRHDT, CDR2 FYEKMQ, per germline (reference sequence). CDR3 size: 15 residues. The ends lost 5 bases at V and 7 bases at J; junction bases unmatched: 5. CDR3 in amino acids: CASSRGLAGNNEQFF. The CDR3 DNA reads TGTGCCAGCAGCCGGGGACTAGCGGGGAATAATGAGCAGTTCTTC.

This clonotype was seen many times. This rearrangement joins TRBV28 to TRBJ1-4; D is possibly TRBD1 (5 bases). The CDR3 is 14 amino acids. V lost 5 bases and J lost 6, with 13 bases in between. CDR1 and CDR2 (germline): MDHEN, SYDVKM. The chain's CDR3 is CASSNPGRDEKLFF. DNA of the CDR3: TGTGCCAGCAGTAATCCAGGGAGGGATGAAAAACTGTTTTTT.

Many counts were recorded for this clonotype. The chain has TRBV4-2 and TRBJ1-6; no firm D call. The CDR3 covers 15 residues. In germline, CDR1 is LGHNA, CDR2 YNFKEQ. Trimming left V 0 bases short and J 7 bases short, with 10 bases between. CDR3 protein: CASSQDWEGNSPLHF. CDR3 DNA sequence: TGTGCCAGCAGCCAAGATTGGGAAGGGAATTCACCCCTCCACTTT.

This clonotype was recorded many times. The chain recombines TRBV7-2 with TRBJ2-5, with 12 bases that match TRBD2. Unmatched junction bases numbered 3, after V lost 2 bases and J lost 2 bases. The CDR3 is 16 amino acids. Germline-derived CDR1 and CDR2 are SGHTA and FQGNSA. CDR3 region: CASSLSTSGGQETQYF. In DNA, the CDR3 is TGTGCCAGCAGCTTATCGACTAGCGGGGGACAAGAGACCCAGTACTTC.

This clonotype was seen a handful of times. The gene calls are TRBV7-9 and TRBJ1-1; D is ambiguous. CDR3 size: 13 residues. Per the germline V gene, CDR1 is SEHNR and CDR2 is FQNEAQ (reference sequence). Trimming removed 8 bases from V and 3 bases from J, with 13 bases in between. The DNA of the CDR3 is TGTGCCAGCGGAGAAGCGCGAGACACTGAAGCTTTCTTT. Translation: CASGEARDTEAFF.

The rearrangement uses TRBV3-1 and TRBJ2-1; D possibly corresponds to TRBD2 (7 bases). Trimming left V 5 bases short and J 2 bases short, with 13 bases between. This CDR3 is built from 15 residues. CDR1 LGHDT and CDR2 YNNKEL come from the germline V gene (reference sequence). The CDR3 coding sequence is TGTGCCAGCAGCATCACCGGGGGGCCCTACAATGAGCAGTTCTTC. Its protein is CASSITGGPYNEQFF.